The next 2 T cell receptor beta chains were all read from a single sample in a study of T-cell reconstitution after alpha-beta-depleted transplantation in children. The library targeted TCRbeta and was prepared with unique molecular identifiers. In TCRdb, the PCR reads were re-called with MiXCR into one record per CDR3 protein. The data hold 640,000 or so distinct CDR3 sequences, with roughly 15% observed a single time. The specimen was PBMCs from the stem cell graft donor, collected from the stem cell graft. These receptors were collected from a human donor who donated a stem cell graft to a child with acute myeloid leukemia.

This chain connects TRBV7-9 to TRBJ2-2; possibly TRBD2 for D (5 bases). V shed 10 bases and J shed 5 bases, with 26 bases lying between them. The CDR3 sequence is 17 residues long. Per the germline V gene, CDR1 is SEHNR and CDR2 is FQNEAQ (reference sequence). CDR3 in amino acids: CATHPPLVAEETGELFF. DNA for the CDR3: TGTGCCACCCACCCCCCACTAGTGGCGGAAGAAACCGGGGAGCTGTTTTTT.

Only a few counts were recorded for this clonotype. The chain couples TRBV7-2 to TRBJ2-7; the D gene is possibly TRBD2 (5 bases). Germline CDR1 reads SGHTA; CDR2 reads FQGNSA. The V end was cut by 1 base, the J end by 5 bases, with 9 bases between. The CDR3 is made up of 13 amino acids. The CDR3 reads CASSLGGNNEQYF. The CDR3 DNA follows: TGTGCCAGCAGCTTAGGAGGGAACAACGAGCAGTACTTC.